This entry lists 29 T cell receptor beta chains sequenced from one sample in a study of radiotherapy plus CTLA-4 blockade in lung cancer. Clones were sequenced by immunoSEQ multiplex PCR, and TCRdb holds only the in-frame ones, with some missing. The table lists roughly 62,000 clones, roughly 80% of them singletons. The source was peripheral blood, collected from a patient treated with radiotherapy plus ipilimumab. These TCRs come from a human donor with non-small cell lung cancer who had a complete response to radiotherapy plus ipilimumab.

CDR3 sequence (DNA): TGCGCCAGCAGCTTTACAGATTACACTGAAGCTTTCTTT. Translating gives CASSFTDYTEAFF. The chain is built from TRBV5-1 and TRBJ1-1; no firm D call. Looked up from germline, CDR1 is SGHRS and CDR2 is YFSETQ. This CDR3 region has 13 residues. V was trimmed by 2 bases and J by 3 bases, leaving 8 bases between them.

The chain combines TRBV19 with TRBJ2-7, with D possibly TRBD1 on 6 matching bases. The CDR3 is 14 amino acids. The V end lost 2 bases, the J end lost 5 bases, and 13 bases lay between the germline ends. Germline CDR1 LNHDA, CDR2 SQIVND (reference sequence). The CDR3 DNA is TGTGCCAGTAGTATAATGCACAGGGAAAACGAGCAGTACTTC. Translation: CASSIMHRENEQYF.

This sequence joins TRBV4-3 and TRBJ1-3, with D uncertain. Germline V CDR1 and CDR2: LGHNA, YSLEER. The CDR3 loop spans 17 amino acids. Trimming shortened V by 0 bases and J by 0 bases, and 12 bases separated the two germline ends. The CDR3 DNA reads TGCGCCAGCAGCCAAGATTTAACATCTAGCTCTGGAAACACCATATATTTT. Translated: CASSQDLTSSSGNTIYF.

J is TRBJ1-2 and V is TRBV7-2; 7 bases map to TRBD1. Trimming cost V 0 bases and J 7 bases; bases outside gene matches: 11. In germline, CDR1 is SGHTA, CDR2 FQGNSA. This CDR3 is built from 16 residues. CDR3 loop: CASSLAPGTASGGYTF. CDR3 sequence (DNA): TGTGCCAGCAGCTTAGCCCCCGGGACAGCCTCCGGTGGCTACACCTTC.

V usage is TRBV30 and J usage is TRBJ1-4; D is possibly TRBD1 (5 bases). In germline, CDR1 is GTSNPN, CDR2 SVGIG (reference sequence). CDR3 length equals 14 residues. Between the trimmed V and J ends, which lost 0 bases and 8 bases, there was a span of 13 bases. DNA of the CDR3: TGTGCCTGGAGTGTACCCACAGGACGGGAAAAACTGTTTTTT. This codes for CAWSVPTGREKLFF.

The V call is TRBV7-2, the J call TRBJ2-3, with a possible D match to TRBD1 (5 bases). Germline V CDR1 and CDR2: SGHTA, FQGNSA. This CDR3 spans 16 amino acids. V lost 1 base to trimming and J lost 1 base, with 12 bases between them. Written as DNA, the CDR3 is TGTGCCAGCAGCTTAGATCCAGGGCCCCGCACAGATACGCAGTATTTT. Translating gives CASSLDPGPRTDTQYF.

Comment on this clone: A much more abundant neighbour one base away suggests this may be a read error. The chain employs TRBV9 and TRBJ1-1; 7 positions match TRBD1. This CDR3 has 13 amino acids. Germline CDR1 and CDR2: SGDLS and YYNGEE. V was clipped by 5 bases and J by 0 bases; unmatched bases: 1. The CDR3 spells CASRGQMNTEAFF. CDR3 sequence (DNA): TGTGCCAGCAGGGGACAGATGAACACTGAAGCTTTCTTT.

The sample holds a few counts of this clone. The V call is TRBV18, the J call TRBJ2-1; tentative D call: TRBD2 (6 bases). CDR3 size: 16 residues. Germline lookup yields CDR1 KGHSH and CDR2 LQKENI. The V end lost 3 bases, the J end lost 4 bases, and 16 bases lay between the germline ends. The CDR3 nucleotides are TGTGCCAGCTCACCGGGGGACTTGATAACTTACAATGAGCAGTTCTTC. Translated: CASSPGDLITYNEQFF.

Regarding this clone: The junction does not match germline at one end; this may be a read error. The J gene is TRBJ2-3, the V gene TRBV15, with a weak D call TRBD1 (5 bases). Germline-derived CDR1 and CDR2 are LNHNV and YYDKDF (reference sequence). The CDR3 is 14 amino acids. The DNA for the CDR3 is TGTGCCACCAGGAGAGCCTTCAGGGAAGATACGCAGTATTTT. It yields the protein CATRRAFREDTQYF.

This sequence joins TRBV2 and TRBJ1-1; no definite D call. V was clipped by 4 bases and J by 5 bases, with 8 bases between them. The CDR3 has 12 amino acids. CDR1 SNHLY and CDR2 FYNNEI come from the germline V gene. The DNA of the CDR3 is TGTGCCAGCAGTGTAGCCGGGACTGAAGCTTTCTTT. Protein product: CASSVAGTEAFF.

The chain uses TRBV27 and TRBJ2-1, with TRBD1 matching 8 bases. The CDR3 covers 15 residues. The V and J ends lost 7 bases and 6 bases, in that order; junction bases with no gene match: 11. The germline gives CDR1 MNHEY, CDR2 SMNVEV (reference sequence). CDR3 DNA sequence: TGTGCCAGCAAACCCACCCCCAGGGGGCTCAATGAGCAGTTCTTC. This sequence encodes CASKPTPRGLNEQFF.

CDR3 sequence reads: CASSSFTYNEQFF. The CDR3 DNA is TGTGCCAGCAGTTCCTTCACCTACAATGAGCAGTTCTTC. The chain joins TRBV28 to TRBJ2-1; D is undetermined. This CDR3 is built from 13 residues. Germline loops: CDR1 MDHEN, CDR2 SYDVKM. Trimming shortened V by 4 bases and J by 2 bases, and 6 bases separated the two germline ends.

The gene calls are TRBV19 and TRBJ1-6, with a possible D match to TRBD1 (6 bases). This CDR3 has 14 amino acids. Germline CDR1 is LNHDA and CDR2 is SQIVND (reference sequence). V lost 5 bases and J 5 bases, leaving 10 bases between the germline ends. The CDR3 DNA sequence: TGTGCCAGTAGTGCCACAGGGAATAATTCACCCCTCCACTTT. This gives the protein CASSATGNNSPLHF.

This clone was counted between two and nine times. V gene TRBV27 combines with J gene TRBJ1-4; possibly TRBD1 for D (5 bases). The CDR3 is made up of 15 amino acids. Germline CDR1 is MNHEY and CDR2 is SMNVEV (reference sequence). The V end lost 8 bases, the J end lost 0 bases, and 13 bases lay between the germline ends. CDR3 DNA: TGTGCCAGCGGAGGCAGGGTTTCAACTAATGAAAAACTGTTTTTT. This gives the protein CASGGRVSTNEKLFF.

In DNA, the CDR3 is TGTGCCAGCAGCTCCTTACTAGCGGGGAGAGACAATGAGCAGTTCTTC. Translated: CASSSLLAGRDNEQFF. This chain links TRBV11-2 with TRBJ2-1, with 10 bases fitting TRBD2. Germline trimming cut 4 bases from V and 5 bases from J; bases unmatched to any gene: 8. There are 16 residues in the CDR3. Germline values: CDR1 SGHAT, CDR2 FQNNGV.

The chain links TRBV15 to TRBJ2-6; the D is unclear. Trimming removed 3 bases at V and 0 bases at J, with 3 bases between. Germline values: CDR1 LNHNV, CDR2 YYDKDF (reference sequence). CDR3 size: 14 residues. The CDR3 loop is CATSRFSGANVLTF. CDR3 in DNA: TGTGCCACCAGCAGGTTCTCTGGGGCCAACGTCCTGACTTTC.

This rearrangement joins TRBV28 to TRBJ2-6, with TRBD1 identical over 8 bases. Per the germline V gene, CDR1 is MDHEN and CDR2 is SYDVKM. V gave up 4 bases and J gave up 3 bases; unmatched junction bases: 5. This CDR3 region has 16 residues. CDR3 sequence: CASSSGQGNGANVLTF. In DNA, the CDR3 is TGTGCCAGCAGTTCCGGACAGGGTAATGGGGCCAACGTCCTGACTTTC.

The V gene is TRBV7-6, the J gene TRBJ1-1, with unresolved D. Germline CDR1 and CDR2: SGHVS and FNYEAQ. The CDR3 length is 13 residues. V shed 4 bases and J shed 2 bases, with 8 bases lying between them. CDR3 sequence reads: CASSSVRNTEAFF. In DNA, the CDR3 is TGTGCCAGCAGCTCCGTAAGAAACACTGAAGCTTTCTTT. The variable domain in full, with the rest retrieved from reference TRBV7-6 and TRBJ1-1, is GAGVSQSPRYKVTKRGQDVALRCDPISGHVSLYWYRQALGQGPEFLTYFNYEAQQDKSGLPNDRFSAERPEGSISTLTIQRTEQRDSAMYRCASSSVRNTEAFFGQGTRLTVV.

The chain couples TRBV29-1 to TRBJ2-1; TRBD1 matches 7 bases. CDR3 length equals 14 residues. V trimming: 7 bases; J trimming: 0 bases; junction bases outside the gene matches: 6. Germline loops: CDR1 SQVTM, CDR2 ANQGSEA. CDR3 residues: CSGLGQVSYNEQFF. The CDR3, as DNA: TGCAGCGGCTTAGGACAGGTCTCCTACAATGAGCAGTTCTTC.

The J gene is TRBJ1-1, the V gene TRBV7-2; 9 nucleotides agree with TRBD1. The germline V gene encodes CDR1 SGHTA and CDR2 FQGNSA. Trimming removed 4 bases from V and 6 bases from J; junction bases left unmatched: 9. The CDR3 covers 15 residues. The CDR3 DNA follows: TGTGCCAGCAGCTCACGTACAGGGGGCAGGTCTGAAGCTTTCTTT. This encodes CASSSRTGGRSEAFF.

V is TRBV11-2 and J is TRBJ1-1; D gene uncertain. This CDR3 contains 12 residues. Trimming removed 5 bases at V and 2 bases at J, with 6 bases between. Germline V gene sequence: CDR1 SGHAT, CDR2 FQNNGV. The CDR3 sequence: CASSVSNTEAFF. In DNA form, the CDR3 reads TGTGCCAGCAGCGTTTCTAACACTGAAGCTTTCTTT. Full variable domain (remainder filled in from reference TRBV11-2 and TRBJ1-1): EAGVAQSPRYKIIEKRQSVAFWCNPISGHATLYWYQQILGQGPKLLIQFQNNGVVDDSQLPKDRFSAERLKGVDSTLKIQPAKLEDSAVYLCASSVSNTEAFFGQGTRLTVV.

This chain connects TRBV4-1 to TRBJ1-1, with D hard to call. The length of the CDR3 is 14 residues. Trimming left V 0 bases short and J 1 base short, with 6 bases between. Germline assignment: CDR1 MGHRA and CDR2 YSYEKL. CDR3 in DNA: TGCGCCAGCAGCCAAGATACGCGGAACACTGAAGCTTTCTTT. Protein: CASSQDTRNTEAFF.

This sequence joins TRBV7-2 and TRBJ2-4; no definite D call. Trimming took off 6 bases at V and 1 base at J, with 22 bases between the two ends. CDR1 and CDR2 (germline): SGHTA, FQGNSA. The CDR3 extends over 18 amino acids. CDR3 DNA sequence: TGTGCCAGCAGTTCGGGCATCGGGCTCACGGTGGCCAAAAACATTCAGTACTTC. Translation: CASSSGIGLTVAKNIQYF.

In DNA form, the CDR3 reads TGTGCCAGCTCACCAGTAGACGGTAACACTGAAGCTTTCTTT. It translates to CASSPVDGNTEAFF. V usage is TRBV18 and J usage is TRBJ1-1; no reliable D call. The CDR3 is 14 residues long. Trimming shortened V by 2 bases and J by 2 bases, and 9 bases separated the two germline ends. The germline gives CDR1 KGHSH, CDR2 LQKENI. Variable domain in full (rest from reference TRBV18 and TRBJ1-1): NAGVMQNPRHLVRRRGQEARLRCSPMKGHSHVYWYRQLPEEGLKFMVYLQKENIIDESGMPKERFSAEFPKEGPSILRIQQVVRGDSAAYFCASSPVDGNTEAFFGQGTRLTVV.

The chain links TRBV5-4 to TRBJ2-1, with 9 bases that match TRBD2. V trimming: 2 bases; J trimming: 5 bases; junction bases outside the gene matches: 5. Per germline, CDR1 SGHNT and CDR2 YYREEE (reference sequence). The CDR3 runs 15 residues. CDR3 residues: CASSFGSGGNNEQFF. For the CDR3, the DNA is TGTGCCAGCAGCTTCGGTAGCGGGGGAAACAATGAGCAGTTCTTC.

With respect to this clone: At one end the junction does not follow the germline gene, possibly because of a read error. Other DNA sequences in this specimen translate into the identical CDR3. The CDR3 is CASSYRQGDYEQYF. The CDR3 DNA is TGTGCCAGCAGCTACCGACAGGGGGACTACGAGCAATACTTC. The rearrangement joins TRBV7-6 to TRBJ2-7; 9 nucleotides agree with TRBD1. The CDR3 totals 14 residues. CDR1 is SGHVS and CDR2 is FNYEAQ in the germline V gene.

In its sample, this clone was seen a few times. This rearrangement joins TRBV6-6 to TRBJ2-7; 9 bases map to TRBD1. Losses at the gene ends were 6 bases for V and 0 bases for J; bases not matched to a gene: 6. CDR1 and CDR2 (germline): MNHNY, SVGAGI (reference sequence). The CDR3 spans 15 residues. CDR3: CASSRQGDSSYEQYF. CDR3 bases: TGTGCCAGCAGCCGACAGGGGGATTCCTCCTACGAGCAGTACTTC.

This clone has just a few counts. The chain uses TRBV5-5 and TRBJ1-6; D is undetermined. From germline, CDR1 is SGHKS and CDR2 YYEKEE (reference sequence). The CDR3 has 15 residues. Between the trimmed V and J ends, which lost 1 base and 6 bases, there was a span of 11 bases. CDR3 DNA: TGTGCCAGCAGCTTGATAGGGTCCGTTAATTCACCCCTCCACTTT. Translated, it gives CASSLIGSVNSPLHF. The full variable domain, with the rest looked up from reference TRBV5-5 and TRBJ1-6, is DAGVTQSPTHLIKTRGQQVTLRCSPISGHKSVSWYQQVLGQGPQFIFQYYEKEERGRGNFPDRFSARQFPNYSSELNVNALLLGDSALYLCASSLIGSVNSPLHFGNGTRLTVT.

The chain recombines TRBV11-3 with TRBJ2-1; 7 bases are shared with TRBD1. Germline values: CDR1 SGHNT, CDR2 YENEEA. The CDR3 has 15 residues. Germline trimming cut 1 base from V and 2 bases from J; bases unmatched to any gene: 2. CDR3 sequence reads: CASSLAGQTYNEQFF. The DNA for the CDR3 is TGTGCCAGCAGCTTAGCGGGACAGACCTACAATGAGCAGTTCTTC.